This T cell receptor beta chain was captured in a study of regulatory T cells in long-lasting Graves disease. Study observations and caveats: Persistent disease preferred TRBV28, TRBJ1-2 and TRBJ2-5.

The TCR beta library used iRepertoire HTBI primers with Arm-PCR amplification of CDR3. TCRdb re-analysed the multiplex PCR reads in MiXCR, keeping a single row per CDR3 protein. The sample lists under 800,000 distinct CDR3 sequences, about 16% occurring once. This clonotype was seen many times. Its antigen is as yet unknown. CDR3 length: 17 residues. Germline loops: CDR1 MDHEN, CDR2 SYDVKM. V gave up 3 bases and J gave up 4 bases, with 16 bases separating them. Noted time point: newly diagnosed GD, antithyroid drugs for less than 3 months. PBMCs were the source of the RNA used for TCR sequencing. The same sample was also used in a study of T cells in Graves' hyperthyroidism and ophthalmopathy.

The sample was peripheral blood mononuclear cells (PBMCs), taken at new diagnosis, from a patient treated with antithyroid drugs. V and J are TRBV28 and TRBJ2-6; D is possibly TRBD1 (7 bases). This receptor was identified in a woman in her thirties with Graves disease. The CDR3 reads CASSFQGGLRGANVLTF. For the CDR3, the DNA is TGTGCCAGCAGTTTTCAGGGGGGATTGAGAGGGGCCAACGTCCTGACTTTC.